The rows below give T cell receptor beta chains drawn from one sample of a study of control samples from healthy donors and cancer patients. The repertoire was sequenced with immunoSEQ multiplex PCR; TCRdb's copy has only in-frame clones and lacks some. The table shows 170,000 or so clones, with around 90% occurring only once. The sample was blood. These TCRs come from a woman aged 45-65 years in good health. The CDR3 runs from the conserved cysteine through the conserved F or W. The order of the fields is D gene, clone size, J gene, V gene, CDR3 DNA, CDR3 protein. The D gene is left open where the match is weak. Clone sizes are given selectively: once, few, many, or a class where the clone is expanded.

d_gene: .
abundance: .
j_gene: TRBJ2-1
v_gene: TRBV21-1
CDR3nt: TGTGCCAGCAGCTCCTACAATGAGCAGTTCTTC
CDR3aa: CASSSYNEQFF

d_gene: .
abundance: .
j_gene: TRBJ2-3
v_gene: TRBV6-5
CDR3nt: TGTGCCAGCAGACGGGGAATTAGCACAGATACGCAGTATTTT
CDR3aa: CASRRGISTDTQYF

d_gene: .
abundance: .
j_gene: TRBJ2-1
v_gene: TRBV18
CDR3nt: TGTGCCAGCTCACCAGTGTTCCCCAATGAGCAGTTCTTC
CDR3aa: CASSPVFPNEQFF

d_gene: TRBD2
abundance: .
j_gene: TRBJ2-7
v_gene: TRBV6-2/TRBV6-3
CDR3nt: TGTGCCAGCAGTTACCGGACTAGCGGGGGGCCCATTTCCCCCTACGAGCAGTACTTC
CDR3aa: CASSYRTSGGPISPYEQYF

d_gene: .
abundance: .
j_gene: TRBJ2-7
v_gene: TRBV28
CDR3nt: TGTGCCAGCAGTTTACCTGGGCCCCCAAGCGAGCAGTACTTC
CDR3aa: CASSLPGPPSEQYF

d_gene: .
abundance: .
j_gene: TRBJ1-2
v_gene: TRBV21-1
CDR3nt: TGTGCCAGAAGGGGAGGGCAGAACTTATATGGCTACACCTTC
CDR3aa: CARRGGQNLYGYTF

d_gene: TRBD2
abundance: .
j_gene: TRBJ2-5
v_gene: TRBV7-9
CDR3nt: TGTGCCAGCAGCCTACAGAGGACTAGCGATGAAGAGACCCAGTACTTC
CDR3aa: CASSLQRTSDEETQYF

d_gene: .
abundance: .
j_gene: TRBJ1-4
v_gene: TRBV5-4
CDR3nt: TGTGCCAGCAGTTCCAGGACAACTAATGAAAAACTGTTTTTT
CDR3aa: CASSSRTTNEKLFF

d_gene: .
abundance: once
j_gene: TRBJ1-1
v_gene: TRBV13
CDR3nt: TGTGCCAGCAGCTTATCCCAGGTGGGTCGAAGATCGGAAGCTTTCTTT
CDR3aa: CASSLSQVGRRSEAFF

d_gene: TRBD1
abundance: .
j_gene: TRBJ2-5
v_gene: TRBV5-1
CDR3nt: TGCGCCAGCAGCCCACCCACAGGGGTTGGGGAGACCCAGTACTTC
CDR3aa: CASSPPTGVGETQYF

d_gene: TRBD2
abundance: .
j_gene: TRBJ2-5
v_gene: TRBV7-9
CDR3nt: TGTGCCAGCAGCACAGCGGGGTGGGAGACCCAGTACTTC
CDR3aa: CASSTAGWETQYF

d_gene: .
abundance: .
j_gene: TRBJ1-1
v_gene: TRBV12-3/TRBV12-4
CDR3nt: TGTGCCAGCAGAGGAGGGGGGAACACTGAAGCTTTCTTT
CDR3aa: CASRGGGNTEAFF

d_gene: .
abundance: .
j_gene: TRBJ2-3
v_gene: TRBV18
CDR3nt: TGTGCCAGCTCACCCCGGGACTCACGCACAGATACGCAGTATTTT
CDR3aa: CASSPRDSRTDTQYF

d_gene: .
abundance: once
j_gene: TRBJ1-2
v_gene: TRBV27
CDR3nt: TGTGCCAGCAAGCCACATAATGAATATGGCTACACCTTC
CDR3aa: CASKPHNEYGYTF

d_gene: .
abundance: .
j_gene: TRBJ1-6
v_gene: TRBV5-4
CDR3nt: TGTGCCAGCAGCTCCCGGGGAGGCCCCTCACCCCTCCACTTT
CDR3aa: CASSSRGGPSPLHF

d_gene: .
abundance: .
j_gene: TRBJ2-3
v_gene: TRBV14
CDR3nt: TGTGCCAGCAGCCAATTGGGGACCACAGATACGCAGTATTTT
CDR3aa: CASSQLGTTDTQYF

d_gene: .
abundance: .
j_gene: TRBJ1-2
v_gene: TRBV9
CDR3nt: TGTGCCAGCAGTGCGAGAGACTATGGCTACACCTTC
CDR3aa: CASSARDYGYTF

d_gene: .
abundance: .
j_gene: TRBJ2-7
v_gene: TRBV3-1/TRBV3-2
CDR3nt: TGTGCCAGCAGCTCTGCCCTAGGACACCGCTCCTACGAGCAGTACTTC
CDR3aa: CASSSALGHRSYEQYF

d_gene: .
abundance: .
j_gene: TRBJ1-6
v_gene: TRBV4-1
CDR3nt: TGCGCCAGCAGCCGGGGGATCCTTTCACCCCTCCACTTT
CDR3aa: CASSRGILSPLHF

d_gene: .
abundance: .
j_gene: TRBJ1-4
v_gene: TRBV9
CDR3nt: TGTGCCAGCAGCGCCGAGGATTACGCAAAACTGTTTTTT
CDR3aa: CASSAEDYAKLFF

d_gene: .
abundance: .
j_gene: TRBJ2-5
v_gene: TRBV5-1
CDR3nt: TGCGCCAGCAGCTTGGAGGCGGGTATAAGAGAGACCCAGTACTTC
CDR3aa: CASSLEAGIRETQYF

d_gene: .
abundance: .
j_gene: TRBJ2-7
v_gene: TRBV7-2
CDR3nt: TGTGCCAGCAGCTTAGATGGGCTAGCCTACGAGCAGTACTTC
CDR3aa: CASSLDGLAYEQYF

d_gene: .
abundance: .
j_gene: TRBJ1-2
v_gene: TRBV18
CDR3nt: TGTGCCAGCTCACCAGCAGATTCTAACTATGGCTACACCTTC
CDR3aa: CASSPADSNYGYTF